The rows below give T cell receptor beta chains drawn from one sample of a study of cytomegalovirus exposure and HLA in healthy donors. Produced via immunoSEQ multiplex PCR; TCRdb's table is partial and in-frame only. Here the sample spans 150,000 to 200,000 clones, around four fifths being singletons. Sequenced material: PBMCs. The receptors stem from a woman between 45 and 65 years old in good health and CMV-seropositive. The CDR3 runs from the conserved cysteine through the conserved F or W. D genes are given only for firm matches. Size is stated for part of the rows, as once, few or many counts, or as a class when the clone is expanded.

d_gene	abundance	v_gene	j_gene	CDR3aa	CDR3nt
-	-	TRBV14	TRBJ1-3	CASSQQSSGNTIYF	TGTGCCAGCAGCCAACAGTCTTCAGGAAACACCATATATTTT
-	-	TRBV19	TRBJ1-5	CASSIGQGGQPQHF	TGTGCCAGTAGTATAGGCCAGGGAGGTCAGCCCCAGCATTTT
TRBD2	-	TRBV6-5	TRBJ2-3	CASSLSGGTDTQYF	TGTGCCAGCAGTTTGAGCGGGGGAACAGATACGCAGTATTTT
-	few	TRBV29-1	TRBJ2-5	CSVEGRLSGETQYF	TGCAGCGTCGAGGGTCGCCTCAGCGGAGAGACCCAGTACTTC
-	once	TRBV7-9	TRBJ2-7	CSSKEGPEQYF	TGTTCCAGCAAGGAGGGTCCCGAGCAGTACTTC
TRBD1	-	TRBV5-4	TRBJ2-5	CASSSRQGAWETQYF	TGTGCCAGCAGCTCCCGACAGGGGGCTTGGGAGACCCAGTACTTC
TRBD1	few	TRBV30	TRBJ1-5	CAWSHGTGFDQPQHF	TGTGCCTGGAGTCACGGGACAGGGTTCGATCAGCCCCAGCATTTT
-	-	TRBV6-5	TRBJ2-5	CASRDLQSGETQYF	TGTGCCAGCAGGGACCTCCAGAGCGGGGAGACCCAGTACTTC
-	-	TRBV11-2	TRBJ2-7	CASSLVNRAYEQYF	TGTGCCAGCAGCTTAGTAAACAGAGCCTACGAGCAGTACTTC
TRBD1	-	TRBV9	TRBJ2-3	CASSPSVAGGGTDTQYF	TGTGCCAGCAGCCCCTCGGTGGCAGGGGGTGGCACAGATACGCAGTATTTT
-	-	TRBV6-5	TRBJ1-2	CASSYGANYGYTF	TGTGCCAGCAGTTACGGAGCTAACTATGGCTACACCTTC
-	-	TRBV11-2	TRBJ1-2	CASSLGSNYGYTF	TGTGCCAGCAGCTTAGGCAGTAACTATGGCTACACCTTC
-	-	TRBV6-5	TRBJ2-7	CASRLSYEQYF	TGTGCCAGCAGACTAAGCTACGAGCAGTACTTC
-	-	TRBV4-2	TRBJ1-1	CASSQDRESTEAFF	TGTGCCAGCAGCCAAGACAGGGAAAGCACTGAAGCTTTCTTT
TRBD1	-	TRBV29-1	TRBJ2-7	CSVRQGAGSEQYF	TGCAGCGTCCGACAGGGGGCCGGCAGCGAGCAGTACTTC
TRBD2	-	TRBV7-9	TRBJ2-3	CASSVIAGGDTQYF	TGTGCCAGCAGTGTAATAGCGGGGGGGGATACGCAGTATTTT
-	-	TRBV6-4	TRBJ1-4	CASSTEGGLRGKLFF	TGTGCCAGCAGTACCGAGGGGGGGCTACGGGGAAAACTGTTTTTT
TRBD1	-	TRBV2	TRBJ2-1	CASSEWTGLDNEQFF	TGTGCCAGCAGTGAATGGACAGGGTTAGACAATGAGCAGTTCTTC
-	-	TRBV7-3	TRBJ2-2	CASSPGGGDIGELFF	TGTGCCAGCAGCCCGGGAGGGGGCGATATCGGGGAGCTGTTTTTT
TRBD2	-	TRBV5-8	TRBJ2-5	CASTAGGAQETQYF	TGTGCCAGCACCGCGGGGGGGGCCCAAGAGACCCAGTACTTC
TRBD1	few	TRBV10-3	TRBJ2-7	CAISEGVRTGPGPSYEQYF	TGTGCCATCAGTGAGGGGGTAAGGACAGGACCCGGTCCATCCTACGAGCAGTACTTC
-	once	TRBV29-1	TRBJ2-7	CSVARGQGAYEQYF	TGCAGCGTTGCTAGGGGACAAGGAGCCTACGAGCAGTACTTC
-	few	TRBV19	TRBJ1-1	CASTLGGTEAFF	TGTGCCAGTACCCTCGGCGGCACTGAAGCTTTCTTT
TRBD1	few	TRBV4-1	TRBJ1-4	CASSQDSGQGSEKLFF	TGCGCCAGCAGCCAAGATTCGGGACAGGGGAGTGAAAAACTGTTTTTT
TRBD1	-	TRBV19	TRBJ1-5	CASSMGQGTYSNQPQHF	TGTGCCAGTAGTATGGGACAGGGGACATATAGCAATCAGCCCCAGCATTTT
-	few	TRBV29-1	TRBJ1-1	CSVARVLNTEAFF	TGCAGCGTTGCACGCGTCTTGAACACTGAAGCTTTCTTT
TRBD1	-	TRBV5-6	TRBJ2-3	CASSLAGDRDTQYF	TGTGCCAGCAGCTTGGCAGGGGACAGGGATACGCAGTATTTT
-	-	TRBV5-6	TRBJ1-5	CASSLGGEGGRQPQHF	TGTGCCAGCAGCTTGGGCGGCGAGGGAGGGAGGCAGCCCCAGCATTTT
TRBD2	-	TRBV28	TRBJ2-2	CASSHGERGFGELFF	TGTGCCAGCAGTCATGGGGAGCGGGGGTTCGGGGAGCTGTTTTTT
-	-	TRBV2	TRBJ1-4	CASSESRGKSAKLFF	TGTGCCAGCAGTGAGAGCCGAGGAAAGTCGGCAAAACTGTTTTTT
-	-	TRBV2	TRBJ2-3	CASSGTGPRTDTQYF	TGTGCCAGCAGTGGTACAGGGCCGCGCACAGATACGCAGTATTTT
TRBD1	-	TRBV10-1	TRBJ1-2	CASSKDRNYGYTF	TGCGCCAGCTCAAAGGACAGGAACTATGGCTACACCTTC
TRBD1	-	TRBV5-1	TRBJ1-6	CASSPDRVRSPLHF	TGCGCCAGCAGCCCGGACAGGGTTAGGTCACCCCTCCACTTT
-	-	TRBV5-1	TRBJ2-7	CASSLDAGVMGEQYF	TGCGCCAGCAGCTTGGATGCAGGGGTAATGGGCGAGCAGTACTTC
-	-	TRBV6-5	TRBJ1-2	CASEDNYGYTF	TGTGCCAGCGAGGATAACTATGGCTACACCTTC
-	-	TRBV19	TRBJ1-1	CASSIRRGYMNTEAFF	TGTGCCAGTAGTATAAGACGGGGTTACATGAACACTGAAGCTTTCTTT
TRBD1	few	TRBV6-1	TRBJ1-6	CASSETDRANSPLHF	TGTGCCAGCAGTGAAACTGACAGGGCGAATTCACCCCTCCACTTT
TRBD1	-	TRBV10-3	TRBJ2-5	CAISDTGTGGLETQYF	TGTGCCATCAGCGATACCGGGACAGGGGGCTTGGAGACCCAGTACTTC
-	-	TRBV6-1	TRBJ1-1	CASSEYRGGLGTEAFF	TGTGCCAGCAGTGAATATCGGGGGGGGCTGGGGACTGAAGCTTTCTTT
-	-	TRBV18	TRBJ1-1	CASSPPRVRPKDTEAFF	TGTGCCAGCTCACCACCCAGGGTCCGGCCGAAGGACACTGAAGCTTTCTTT
TRBD1	-	TRBV27	TRBJ1-5	CASSSIAPQGARPQHF	TGTGCCAGCAGTTCGATTGCCCCACAGGGGGCGAGGCCCCAGCATTTT
-	-	TRBV27	TRBJ2-2	CASSWLRAGELFF	TGTGCCAGCAGTTGGTTGCGGGCCGGGGAGCTGTTTTTT
TRBD1	few	TRBV5-4	TRBJ1-2	CASSQDREGYGYTF	TGTGCCAGCAGCCAGGACAGGGAAGGCTATGGCTACACCTTC
-	once	TRBV5-1	TRBJ2-7	CASSLGRSYEQYF	TGCGCCAGCAGCTTAGGGAGGAGCTACGAGCAGTACTTC
TRBD2	-	TRBV9	TRBJ2-5	CASSGEGQETQYF	TGTGCCAGCAGCGGGGAGGGACAAGAGACCCAGTACTTC
-	-	TRBV27	TRBJ2-3	CASSFSPVPSTDTQYF	TGTGCCAGCAGTTTCTCTCCCGTTCCTAGCACAGATACGCAGTATTTT
TRBD2	-	TRBV7-9	TRBJ2-1	CASSQTTSGGGNEQFF	TGTGCCAGCAGCCAGACGACTAGCGGGGGAGGCAATGAGCAGTTCTTC
-	-	TRBV7-9	TRBJ1-3	CASSSLRDMGLGNTIYF	TGTGCCAGCAGCTCTCTGAGGGACATGGGTTTGGGAAACACCATATATTTT
-	-	TRBV18	TRBJ2-2	CASSERQSGELFF	TGTGCCAGCTCAGAGCGCCAATCCGGGGAGCTGTTTTTT
TRBD2	-	TRBV13	TRBJ2-3	CASSLGSGGVRTQYF	TGTGCCAGCAGCTTAGGTAGCGGGGGGGTCCGTACGCAGTATTTT
-	once	TRBV25-1	TRBJ2-3	CASSGDRRSTDTQYF	TGTGCCAGCAGTGGTGACAGGAGGAGCACAGATACGCAGTATTTT
-	few	TRBV5-1	TRBJ2-2	CASSSGPNTGELFF	TGCGCCAGCAGCTCGGGTCCTAACACCGGGGAGCTGTTTTTT
TRBD2	few	TRBV9	TRBJ2-1	CASSLGSGGPYNEQFF	TGTGCCAGCAGCCTTGGTAGCGGGGGACCTTACAATGAGCAGTTCTTC
-	-	TRBV5-1	TRBJ2-3	CASSPQLSDTQYF	TGCGCCAGCAGCCCCCAACTAAGCGATACGCAGTATTTT
TRBD1	-	TRBV30	TRBJ1-5	CAWSVGGGNQPQHF	TGTGCCTGGAGTGTAGGGGGCGGCAATCAGCCCCAGCATTTT
-	-	TRBV5-1	TRBJ2-7	CASSLFSSLTYEQYF	TGCGCCAGCAGCTTGTTTAGTAGTTTGACCTACGAGCAGTACTTC
-	-	TRBV18	TRBJ1-1	CASSPPRAEGTEAFF	TGTGCCAGCTCACCACCCCGTGCCGAGGGCACTGAAGCTTTCTTT
TRBD1	few	TRBV5-4	TRBJ2-7	CASSRRQGAGEQYF	TGTGCCAGCAGCCGCCGACAGGGGGCGGGCGAGCAGTACTTC
-	-	TRBV19	TRBJ1-1	CASTRGPNTEAFF	TGTGCCAGTACCAGGGGCCCAAACACTGAAGCTTTCTTT
TRBD1	few	TRBV30	TRBJ1-1	CAWSFDRGTEAFF	TGTGCCTGGAGCTTTGACAGGGGCACTGAAGCTTTCTTT